The 22 T cell receptor beta chains listed next were all sequenced from one sample in a study of early T cells in non-severe SARS-CoV-2 infection. From the 5' RACE reads, TCRdb called clonotypes with MiXCR, one entry per CDR3 protein. In the table there are 40,000 to 60,000 distinct CDR3 sequences, more than 5.5% of which are singletons. This specimen was whole blood, taken at baseline. These receptors all stem from an adult who was a healthcare worker with PCR-confirmed SARS-CoV-2 infection or an uninfected control (not recorded which).

This sequence joins TRBV7-2 and TRBJ2-1, with D possibly being TRBD1 or TRBD2 (5 bases each). V was shortened by 0 bases and J by 0 bases, with 6 bases between the two germline ends. Germline CDR1 and CDR2: SGHTA and FQGNSA. The CDR3 spans 15 residues. CDR3 amino acids: CASSLAGRSYNEQFF. The CDR3 coding sequence is TGTGCCAGCAGCTTAGCGGGACGCTCCTACAATGAGCAGTTCTTC.

This clonotype was picked up a small number of times. The chain is built from TRBV4-2 and TRBJ1-5; D gene uncertain. The CDR3 extends over 15 amino acids. Per the germline V gene, CDR1 is LGHNA and CDR2 is YNFKEQ. V was shortened by 0 bases and J by 2 bases, with 8 bases between the two germline ends. The CDR3 is CASSQEGGGNQPQHF. The CDR3 DNA is TGTGCCAGCAGCCAAGAAGGAGGTGGCAATCAGCCCCAGCATTTT.

This clonotype was seen at least ten times. This chain uses TRBV5-1 with TRBJ2-5; no firm D call. CDR1 is SGHRS, CDR2 YFSETQ, per germline. V lost 1 base and J 2 bases, leaving 12 bases between the germline ends. This CDR3 is built from 15 residues. The chain's CDR3 is CASSLTATQQETQYF. As DNA, the CDR3 is TGCGCCAGCAGCTTGACGGCGACGCAGCAAGAGACCCAGTACTTC.

This clonotype was recorded many times. V usage is TRBV29-1 and J usage is TRBJ1-1; 10 positions match TRBD1. Germline lookup yields CDR1 SQVTM and CDR2 ANQGSEA. The CDR3 consists of 14 residues. After removal of 4 bases from V and 3 bases from J, the junction contained 5 bases not matched to a gene. The CDR3 sequence: CSVGQGAQDTEAFF. CDR3 DNA sequence: TGCAGCGTTGGACAGGGGGCGCAGGACACTGAAGCTTTCTTT.

This clonotype was counted many times. The CDR3 sequence: CATSGGLAGGGRTDTQYF. CDR3 DNA sequence: TGTGCCACCAGCGGGGGACTAGCGGGAGGTGGGAGGACAGATACGCAGTATTTT. The chain recombines TRBV15 with TRBJ2-3; 15 nucleotides line up with TRBD2. Germline CDR1 is LNHNV and CDR2 is YYDKDF (reference sequence). The CDR3 is made up of 18 amino acids. V lost 5 bases to trimming and J lost 3 bases; unmatched junction nucleotides: 9.

This clonotype was seen a few times. The J gene is TRBJ2-7, the V gene TRBV7-6, with 8 bases matching TRBD1. The germline V gene encodes CDR1 SGHVS and CDR2 FNYEAQ. Unmatched junction bases numbered 16, after V lost 5 bases and J lost 4 bases. This CDR3 is built from 17 residues. The CDR3 DNA sequence: TGTGCCAGCAGCCTCAACCCGGGAGCAGGGGGCATGTACGAGCAGTACTTC. Its translation is CASSLNPGAGGMYEQYF.

Ten or more counts support this clonotype. The chain is built from TRBV6-5 and TRBJ2-7; D is undetermined. V lost 5 bases and J lost 4, with 15 bases in between. CDR1 MNHEY and CDR2 SVGAGI come from the germline V gene. The CDR3 spans 14 residues. Written as DNA, the CDR3 is TGTGCCAGCAGTACCCCGGCAGCCTCTTACGAGCAGTACTTC. This encodes CASSTPAASYEQYF.

A few counts support this clonotype. V gene TRBV7-8 combines with J gene TRBJ2-1; 15 bases fit TRBD2. CDR3 length: 16 residues. V gave up 5 bases and J gave up 7 bases; unmatched junction bases: 6. Germline CDR1 is SGHVS and CDR2 is FQNEAQ. CDR3 nucleotide sequence: TGTGCCAGCAGCCTTGCCGGGACTAGCGGGAGGAATGAGCAGTTCTTC. Its translation: CASSLAGTSGRNEQFF.

This clonotype has just one count. V is TRBV10-3 and J is TRBJ2-7; D ambiguous. This CDR3 is built from 12 residues. The ends were cut back, 5 bases at V and 7 bases at J, with 12 bases in the middle. CDR1 and CDR2 (germline): ENHRY, SYGVKD. CDR3 nucleotides: TGTGCCATCAGTCCCCCTGGGCGGGAGCAGTACTTC. Translating gives CAISPPGREQYF.

This clonotype was recorded at least ten times. V gene TRBV9 combines with J gene TRBJ1-2, with D perhaps TRBD1 (5 bases). Germline loops: CDR1 SGDLS, CDR2 YYNGEE. V lost 0 bases, J lost 12 bases, and 15 bases lay in between. The CDR3 sequence is 13 residues long. CDR3 nucleotide sequence: TGTGCCAGCAGCGTAGCCATGGGGGAGATCCACACCTTC. Translating it yields CASSVAMGEIHTF.

J is TRBJ1-1 and V is TRBV14; D call uncertain. The V end was cut by 0 bases, the J end by 5 bases, with 10 bases between. The CDR3 spans 14 residues. Germline loops: CDR1 SGHDN, CDR2 FVKESK. This CDR3 reads CASSQEVRGTEAFF. CDR3 DNA: TGTGCCAGCAGCCAAGAAGTACGGGGAACTGAAGCTTTCTTT. Filled out from reference TRBV14 and TRBJ1-1, the complete variable domain reads EAGVTQFPSHSVIEKGQTVTLRCDPISGHDNLYWYRRVMGKEIKFLLHFVKESKQDESGMPNNRFLAERTGGTYSTLKVQPAELEDSGVYFCASSQEVRGTEAFFGQGTRLTVV.

This clonotype was recorded at least ten times. The rearrangement joins TRBV6-2 or TRBV6-3 to TRBJ2-3, with 9 bases fitting TRBD2. The CDR3 spans 13 residues. Germline CDR1 and CDR2: MNHEY and SVGEGT. Trimming cost V 5 bases and J 6 bases; bases outside gene matches: 3. CDR3 sequence: CASSPTSGDTQYF. CDR3 coding DNA: TGTGCCAGCAGTCCGACTAGCGGTGATACGCAGTATTTT.

The rearrangement joins TRBV11-2 to TRBJ2-3; tentatively, D is TRBD2 (5 bases). CDR1 is SGHAT, CDR2 FQNNGV, per germline. V was clipped by 2 bases and J by 0 bases, with 12 bases between them. The CDR3 has 16 residues. The CDR3 is CASSLQIGSSTDTQYF. CDR3 DNA: TGTGCCAGCAGCTTACAGATAGGGAGTAGCACAGATACGCAGTATTTT.

This clonotype was counted between two and nine times. This sequence joins TRBV4-3 and TRBJ1-2; D remains unclear. The V end was cut by 0 bases, the J end by 0 bases, with 2 bases between. The length of the CDR3 is 13 residues. The V gene's germline CDR1 is LGHNA and CDR2 YSLEER. CDR3 protein: CASSQESNYGYTF. The CDR3 nucleotides read TGCGCCAGCAGCCAAGAATCTAACTATGGCTACACCTTC.

This clonotype was recorded a few times. The DNA for the CDR3 is TGTGCCAGCAGTTCCGGTGGGAAACTGTTTTTT. Its protein product is CASSSGGKLFF. The chain joins TRBV28 to TRBJ1-4, with D uncertain. The CDR3 runs 11 residues. Germline values: CDR1 MDHEN, CDR2 SYDVKM. The V end was cut by 4 bases, the J end by 11 bases, with 8 bases between.

This clonotype was recorded many times. The chain employs TRBV7-9 and TRBJ2-3, with 8 bases identical to TRBD1. The junction had 3 bases not matched to a gene; V was cut back by 3 bases and J by 1 base. The CDR3 runs 15 residues. Germline CDR1 is SEHNR and CDR2 is FQNEAQ (reference sequence). CDR3 bases: TGTGCCAGCAGCTTCCAGACAGGGGGCACAGATACGCAGTATTTT. Its translation is CASSFQTGGTDTQYF.

This clonotype was recorded many times. The rearrangement joins TRBV4-2 to TRBJ2-1; D may correspond to TRBD1 or TRBD2 (5 bases each). The CDR3 loop spans 16 amino acids. Germline CDR1 reads LGHNA; CDR2 reads YNFKEQ. Deletions cut 6 bases from V and 0 bases from J, with 15 bases between. This CDR3 reads CASRPGASSSYNEQFF. The CDR3 DNA is TGTGCCAGCAGACCCGGGGCATCTAGCTCCTACAATGAGCAGTTCTTC.

This clonotype was seen ten or more times. An end of the junction differs from the germline gene, which may be a read error. This sequence joins TRBV7-7 and TRBJ2-5; the D gene could be TRBD1 or TRBD2 (5 bases each). Germline values: CDR1 SSHAT, CDR2 FNYEAQ (reference sequence). The CDR3 sequence is 15 residues long. CDR3 loop: CASSLDGVREETQYF. Here the CDR3 DNA reads TGTGCTAGCAGCTTAGACGGGGTCAGGGAAGAGACCCAGTACTTC.

The chain combines TRBV6-1 with TRBJ1-2; maybe TRBD1 (5 bases). V was shortened by 1 base and J by 8 bases, with 14 bases between the two germline ends. Germline CDR1 and CDR2: MNHNS and SASEGT. The length of the CDR3 is 14 residues. For the CDR3, the DNA is TGTGCCAGCAGTGAAGTGTCAGGGTCTGGAGGCTACACCTTC. Residues: CASSEVSGSGGYTF.

This clonotype showed up many times. The V and J genes are TRBV27 and TRBJ2-7, with TRBD2 matching 8 bases. The CDR3 loop spans 13 amino acids. Trimming took 7 bases from V and 6 from J; bases not matched to a gene: 8. From germline, CDR1 is MNHEY and CDR2 SMNVEV (reference sequence). The CDR3 loop reads CASNEGTRGEQYF. The CDR3 DNA follows: TGTGCCAGCAATGAAGGGACTAGGGGCGAGCAGTACTTC.

This clonotype was counted many times. This chain uses TRBV7-6 with TRBJ1-2; TRBD1 aligns across 11 bases. V shed 5 bases, J shed 7 bases, and the junction held 3 bases outside the gene matches. Germline assignment: CDR1 SGHVS and CDR2 FNYEAQ. The CDR3 length is 13 residues. The CDR3 DNA sequence: TGTGCCAGCAGCCCGGGACAGGGGGGTGGCTACACCTTC. Protein: CASSPGQGGGYTF.

The chain combines TRBV2 with TRBJ1-4; no firm D call. CDR3 length equals 17 residues. The germline CDR1 and CDR2 sequences are SNHLY and FYNNEI. V lost 0 bases, J lost 0 bases, and 11 bases lay in between. CDR3 DNA: TGTGCCAGCAGTGAAGCGCCCGTTTCAGCAACTAATGAAAAACTGTTTTTT. Translation gives CASSEAPVSATNEKLFF.